This TCR beta chain comes out of a study of CD8+ T cells in alopecia areata. Treatment meaning: oral pan-JAK inhibitor, 5-10 mg twice daily. Obtained from alopecia areata patients were lesional scalp punch biopsies along with peripheral blood. General observations from the study: Many expanded lesional clones persisted during tofacitinib (in both scalp and blood). How baseline CD8+ expansion relates to response remains uncertain (there was one nonresponder).

Sequencing used cDNA as its template, made by extracting RNA and reverse transcribing it. Clones were sequenced by immunoSEQ multiplex PCR, and TCRdb holds only the in-frame ones, with some missing. The table has hundreds of thousands of clones, 60% seen once. Note on this clone: Its antigen is still unknown.

V was pared by 2 bases and J by 6 bases, with 18 bases between. In germline, CDR1 is MNHEY, CDR2 SMNVEV (reference sequence). The CDR3 has 16 amino acids. The receptor was derived from a human donor with alopecia areata. The sample consisted of CD4+ T cells sorted from blood, taken between weeks 51 and 54, from a patient treated with tofacitinib. The rearrangement joins TRBV27 to TRBJ2-3, with a possible D match to TRBD2 (7 bases). CDR3 amino acids: CASSLRGRGDRDTQYF. The CDR3 nucleotides read TGTGCCAGCAGTTTAAGGGGGAGGGGTGACCGCGATACGCAGTATTTT.